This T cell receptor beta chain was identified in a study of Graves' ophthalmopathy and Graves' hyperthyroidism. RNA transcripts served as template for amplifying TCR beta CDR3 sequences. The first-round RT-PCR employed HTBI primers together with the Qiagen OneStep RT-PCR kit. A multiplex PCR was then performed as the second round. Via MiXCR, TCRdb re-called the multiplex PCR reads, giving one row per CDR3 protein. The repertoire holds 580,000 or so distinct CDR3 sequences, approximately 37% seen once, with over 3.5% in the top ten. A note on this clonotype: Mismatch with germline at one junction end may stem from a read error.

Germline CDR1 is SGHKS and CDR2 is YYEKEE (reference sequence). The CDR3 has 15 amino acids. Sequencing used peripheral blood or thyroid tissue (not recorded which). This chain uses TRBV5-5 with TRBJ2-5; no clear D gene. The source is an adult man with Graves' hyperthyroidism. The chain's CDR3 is CASSQDPVLQETQYF. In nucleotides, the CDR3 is TGCGCCAGCAGCCAAGATCCGGTCTTACAAGAGACCCAGTACTTC.